Each of the 21 T cell receptor beta chains below was sequenced from the same sample in a study of siplizumab effects on memory and regulatory T cells. Measured with immunoSEQ multiplex PCR; TCRdb has only the in-frame clones, and not every one. This repertoire shows some 100,000 clones, 75% to 95% found once; its top ten account for approximately 0.15%. The specimen sequenced was CD4+ T cells sorted from blood. The receptors derive from a human donor in good health.

The chain is built from TRBV15 and TRBJ2-1; D is uncertain. Germline values: CDR1 LNHNV, CDR2 YYDKDF (reference sequence). The CDR3 contains 12 residues. V lost 0 bases and J lost 9, with 6 bases in between. CDR3 sequence reads: CATSRDVGEQFF. The CDR3 DNA reads as TGTGCCACCAGCAGAGATGTAGGTGAGCAGTTCTTC.

The rearrangement joins TRBV29-1 to TRBJ1-5, with a tentative D call TRBD1 (6 bases). Trimming cost V 3 bases and J 4 bases, with 10 bases left between them. The CDR3 sequence is 13 residues long. Looked up from germline, CDR1 is SQVTM and CDR2 is ANQGSEA. The CDR3 DNA sequence: TGCAGCGTTGAGACGGACAGAAATCAGCCCCAGCATTTT. Its translation is CSVETDRNQPQHF.

The V call is TRBV15, the J call TRBJ2-2, with 9 bases identical to TRBD2. Germline values: CDR1 LNHNV, CDR2 YYDKDF (reference sequence). Germline trimming cut 5 bases from V and 9 bases from J; bases unmatched to any gene: 13. The CDR3 totals 16 residues. CDR3 bases: TGTGCCACCAGCCGTACGGCGGCGGGGGGGCCTCGGGAGCTGTTTTTT. Translation gives CATSRTAAGGPRELFF.

The chain employs TRBV28 and TRBJ2-2; no clear D gene. The ends were cut back, 6 bases at V and 0 bases at J, with 5 bases in the middle. Germline CDR1 is MDHEN and CDR2 is SYDVKM. The CDR3 has 13 residues. In DNA, the CDR3 is TGTGCCAGCAGGGTACCGAACACCGGGGAGCTGTTTTTT. It yields the protein CASRVPNTGELFF.

This sequence joins TRBV18 and TRBJ2-3, with 10 bases that match TRBD2. V was pared by 6 bases and J by 0 bases, with 3 bases of the junction left unmatched. CDR1 is KGHSH and CDR2 is LQKENI in the germline V gene. CDR3 length: 15 residues. The CDR3 nucleotides are TGTGCCAGCTCTCTACTAGCGGGAAGCACAGATACGCAGTATTTT. It translates to CASSLLAGSTDTQYF.

V gene TRBV6-5 combines with J gene TRBJ2-1; D not resolved. Trimming cost V 6 bases and J 1 base, with 7 bases left between them. Germline loops: CDR1 MNHEY, CDR2 SVGAGI. The CDR3 spans 13 residues. The CDR3 DNA is TGTGCCAGCAGCAGGACGTCCTACAATGAGCAGTTCTTC. It translates to CASSRTSYNEQFF.

The chain combines TRBV5-1 with TRBJ1-1; D uncertain. V shed 4 bases and J shed 3 bases, with 4 bases lying between them. CDR1 and CDR2 from the germline V gene are SGHRS and YFSETQ. The CDR3 runs to 11 residues. The CDR3 region is CASSRDTEAFF. CDR3 bases: TGCGCCAGCAGCAGGGACACTGAAGCTTTCTTT.

This chain uses TRBV9 with TRBJ1-1, with D maybe TRBD1 (5 bases). The germline V gene has CDR1 SGDLS and CDR2 YYNGEE. Trimming shortened V by 0 bases and J by 4 bases, and 13 bases separated the two germline ends. The CDR3 totals 15 residues. Written as DNA, the CDR3 is TGTGCCAGCAGCGTAGCTGGAGGGGCGAGCACTGAAGCTTTCTTT. It specifies CASSVAGGASTEAFF. The variable domain in full, with the rest retrieved from reference TRBV9 and TRBJ1-1, is DSGVTQTPKHLITATGQRVTLRCSPRSGDLSVYWYQQSLDQGLQFLIQYYNGEERAKGNILERFSAQQFPDLHSELNLSSLELGDSALYFCASSVAGGASTEAFFGQGTRLTVV.

The rearrangement joins TRBV28 to TRBJ1-2, with TRBD1 matching over 7 bases. CDR3 length: 15 residues. Germline lookup yields CDR1 MDHEN and CDR2 SYDVKM. V trimming: 8 bases; J trimming: 2 bases; junction bases outside the gene matches: 11. CDR3 sequence reads: CASWGLGGANYGYTF. The CDR3 region has the DNA TGTGCCAGCTGGGGGCTAGGGGGCGCGAACTATGGCTACACCTTC.

This sequence joins TRBV9 and TRBJ2-3; D is perhaps TRBD1 or TRBD2 (5 bases each). The CDR3 contains 15 residues. Trimming left V 2 bases short and J 2 bases short, with 12 bases between. The germline V gene encodes CDR1 SGDLS and CDR2 YYNGEE. Here the CDR3 reads CASSVYRGATDTQYF. CDR3 nucleotide sequence: TGTGCCAGCAGCGTTTATAGAGGGGCCACAGATACGCAGTATTTT.

The rearrangement uses TRBV5-1 and TRBJ2-5; 12 nucleotides align to TRBD2. V gave up 2 bases and J gave up 1 base; unmatched junction bases: 3. CDR3 size: 16 residues. Germline V lookup: CDR1 SGHRS, CDR2 YFSETQ. The CDR3 DNA is TGCGCCAGCAGCTTCACTAGCGGGGGGACCCAAGAGACCCAGTACTTC. Its protein is CASSFTSGGTQETQYF.

The rearrangement uses TRBV12-5 and TRBJ1-5, with TRBD1 as a possible D gene (6 bases). V lost 6 bases, J lost 1 base, and 13 bases lay in between. CDR1 and CDR2 (germline): LGHNT, FRNRAP. The CDR3 length is 15 residues. CDR3 bases: TGTGCTAGTGGCCCCACAGGGCAGAGCAATCAGCCCCAGCATTTT. Amino acids: CASGPTGQSNQPQHF.

This rearrangement joins TRBV5-1 to TRBJ2-3; D unresolved. Trimming cost V 2 bases and J 1 base, with 14 bases left between them. The CDR3 has 16 amino acids. Germline V gene data show CDR1 as SGHRS and CDR2 as YFSETQ. CDR3 coding DNA: TGCGCCAGCAGCTTCTCTGCCGGGTATCGCACAGATACGCAGTATTTT. Amino acid sequence: CASSFSAGYRTDTQYF.

In nucleotides, the CDR3 is TGTGCCAGCAGCCAAGAGGGACTAGCGGGGGGAAACCCAGATACGCAGTATTTT. It codes for CASSQEGLAGGNPDTQYF. V is TRBV4-2 and J is TRBJ2-3, with 15 nucleotides matching TRBD2. Trimming removed 0 bases from V and 4 bases from J; junction bases left unmatched: 5. Germline loops: CDR1 LGHNA, CDR2 YNFKEQ. CDR3 length: 18 amino acids.

This clone showed up just once. DNA of the CDR3: TGCGCCAGCAGCCCCCCGAGGGGCCGGAATAATTCACCCCTCCACTTT. Amino acid sequence: CASSPPRGRNNSPLHF. The chain joins TRBV4-1 to TRBJ1-6; a possible D gene is TRBD1 (5 bases). This CDR3 contains 16 residues. CDR1 and CDR2 from the germline V gene are MGHRA and YSYEKL. V shed 4 bases and J shed 5 bases, with 15 bases lying between them.

The chain joins TRBV28 to TRBJ1-3; D unresolved. This CDR3 comprises 13 residues. V was shortened by 9 bases and J by 0 bases, with 9 bases between the two germline ends. In germline, CDR1 is MDHEN, CDR2 SYDVKM. The CDR3: CASQKSSGNTIYF. The CDR3 nucleotides read TGTGCCAGTCAGAAATCCTCTGGAAACACCATATATTTT.

This clone was picked up one time. The V gene is TRBV6-5, the J gene TRBJ2-5; possibly TRBD1 for D (6 bases). There are 12 residues in the CDR3. Trimming pared 2 bases from V and 9 bases from J, leaving 10 bases between. In germline, CDR1 is MNHEY, CDR2 SVGAGI. This CDR3 reads CASSYNREPQYF. The CDR3 bases are TGTGCCAGCAGTTACAACAGGGAGCCCCAGTACTTC.

V gene TRBV29-1 combines with J gene TRBJ2-4; D is uncertain. CDR3 length: 13 residues. Trimming shortened V by 7 bases and J by 5 bases, and 15 bases separated the two germline ends. The germline CDR1 and CDR2 sequences are SQVTM and ANQGSEA. The CDR3: CSGQPGPQNIQYF. CDR3 sequence (DNA): TGCAGCGGCCAACCCGGGCCGCAAAACATTCAGTACTTC.

In DNA, the CDR3 is TGTGCCAGCAGAACAGTGGATTATAATGAAAAACTGTTTTTT. Translating gives CASRTVDYNEKLFF. The rearrangement joins TRBV6-1 to TRBJ1-4, with D hard to call. CDR1 and CDR2 from the germline V gene are MNHNS and SASEGT. V dropped 6 bases and J dropped 4 bases, with 12 bases sitting between them. The CDR3 loop spans 14 amino acids.

The chain recombines TRBV28 with TRBJ1-2, with D unclear. Trimming took 5 bases from V and 4 from J, leaving 14 bases between them. Per the germline V gene, CDR1 is MDHEN and CDR2 is SYDVKM. CDR3 length: 14 residues. The CDR3 sequence: CASSPPTNSYGYTF. In DNA form, the CDR3 reads TGTGCCAGCAGTCCCCCTACAAACAGCTATGGCTACACCTTC.

CDR3 amino acids: CASSPYLSRAEAFF. CDR3 bases: TGTGCCAGCAGCCCTTACTTAAGCCGGGCTGAAGCTTTCTTT. The chain carries TRBV14 and TRBJ1-1; the D is unclear. Trimming shortened V by 4 bases and J by 6 bases, and 15 bases separated the two germline ends. Germline V gene data show CDR1 as SGHDN and CDR2 as FVKESK. CDR3 length: 14 residues.